What follows are 19 T cell receptor beta chains derived from one specimen sequenced in a study of T cell responses to AZD1222 COVID-19 vaccine. This table comes from immunoSEQ multiplex PCR, and its TCRdb copy is limited to in-frame clones, with some not included. Of some 100,000 clones listed, approximately 84% are singletons. The input for sequencing was peripheral blood, taken on day 0 of AZD1222 vaccination. The receptor set was obtained from an adult in good health.

This chain connects TRBV7-9 to TRBJ2-1; unclear D gene. The CDR3 is 13 amino acids. The germline gives CDR1 SEHNR, CDR2 FQNEAQ (reference sequence). Trimming cost V 1 base and J 7 bases, with 8 bases left between them. In nucleotides, the CDR3 is TGTGCCAGCAGCTTAGTTCCGGTTAATGAGCAGTTCTTC. This sequence encodes CASSLVPVNEQFF.

This sequence joins TRBV7-9 and TRBJ2-2; no firm D call. Germline CDR1 reads SEHNR; CDR2 reads FQNEAQ (reference sequence). V was cut by 5 bases and J by 8 bases, with 21 bases left in between. The CDR3 runs to 16 residues. Here the CDR3 DNA reads TGTGCCAGCAGCCTAGTCATGGCGCCCCCTGAGGGGGAGCTGTTTTTT. Translating gives CASSLVMAPPEGELFF.

To note about this clone: Other DNA sequences from this sample encode an identical CDR3 as well. The chain carries TRBV6-5 and TRBJ1-5; D possibly corresponds to TRBD1 (5 bases). CDR3 size: 15 residues. The germline V gene has CDR1 MNHEY and CDR2 SVGAGI. Between the trimmed V and J ends, which lost 2 bases and 4 bases, there was a span of 12 bases. The CDR3: CASSYGAGSNQPQHF. CDR3 bases: TGTGCCAGCAGTTACGGGGCAGGGTCTAATCAGCCCCAGCATTTT.

A word on this clone: A read error may produce the germline difference seen at one junction end. This rearrangement joins TRBV5-4 to TRBJ1-2, with 7 nucleotides matching TRBD1. The CDR3 is made up of 13 amino acids. Germline CDR1 SGHNT, CDR2 YYREEE (reference sequence). The CDR3: CASSESNDRAAIF. The CDR3 DNA reads as TGTGCCAGCAGCGAATCTAACGACAGGGCTGCGATCTTC.

This chain uses TRBV5-1 with TRBJ2-1; the match to TRBD2 covers 14 bases. The CDR3 sequence is 16 residues long. Germline CDR1 is SGHRS and CDR2 is YFSETQ. With V trimmed by 4 bases and J by 7 bases, 7 bases remained unmatched. CDR3 region: CASSPRLAGGPNEQFF. The CDR3 region has the DNA TGCGCCAGCAGCCCCCGACTAGCGGGGGGGCCGAATGAGCAGTTCTTC.

This sequence joins TRBV7-8 and TRBJ1-1; D is possibly TRBD1 (6 bases). From germline, CDR1 is SGHVS and CDR2 FQNEAQ. Trimming shortened V by 5 bases and J by 0 bases, and 10 bases separated the two germline ends. This CDR3 spans 14 amino acids. CDR3 region: CASSVGQMNTEAFF. CDR3 nucleotide sequence: TGTGCCAGCAGCGTCGGACAGATGAACACTGAAGCTTTCTTT. The full variable domain, completed using reference TRBV7-8 and TRBJ1-1, is GAGVSQSPRYKVAKRGQDVALRCDPISGHVSLFWYQQALGQGPEFLTYFQNEAQLDKSGLPSDRFFAERPEGSVSTLKIQRTQQEDSAVYLCASSVGQMNTEAFFGQGTRLTVV.

The CDR3 bases are TGTGCCAGCAGTCAGGTGGGACAGGGGGATATTGAAGCTTTCTTT. Protein sequence: CASSQVGQGDIEAFF. The chain uses TRBV28 and TRBJ1-1; 11 bases align to TRBD1. Germline V gene lookup returns CDR1 MDHEN and CDR2 SYDVKM. The CDR3 loop spans 15 amino acids. V was pared by 5 bases and J by 7 bases, with 9 bases of the junction left unmatched.

The table lists this clone with a count of one. V and J are TRBV5-1 and TRBJ2-6; 10 nucleotides line up with TRBD1. Germline V CDR1 and CDR2: SGHRS, YFSETQ. The CDR3 runs to 17 residues. V was pared by 5 bases and J by 0 bases, with 5 bases of the junction left unmatched. DNA of the CDR3: TGCGCCAGCAGTTCGACAGGGGGCCTCTCTGGGGCCAACGTCCTGACTTTC. Its translation: CASSSTGGLSGANVLTF.

This sequence joins TRBV7-3 and TRBJ1-1, with no clear D. The ends were cut back, 2 bases at V and 3 bases at J, with 7 bases in the middle. Germline CDR1 reads SGHTA; CDR2 reads FQGTGA. This CDR3 has 13 residues. The CDR3 is CASSLGEHTEAFF. The CDR3 DNA reads as TGTGCCAGCAGCTTAGGCGAGCACACTGAAGCTTTCTTT.

The CDR3 region has the DNA TGTGCCAGCAGCTTAGCGCGAGGACCTGAAGCTTTCTTT. The encoded protein is CASSLARGPEAFF. This chain links TRBV7-2 with TRBJ1-1; D gene ambiguous. Germline CDR1 reads SGHTA; CDR2 reads FQGNSA. The CDR3 sequence is 13 residues long. Trimming stripped 0 bases from V and 6 bases from J, with 8 bases between.

CDR3 sequence reads: CATSRRTGSNEKLFF. The CDR3 bases are TGTGCCACCAGCAGGCGGACAGGGAGTAATGAAAAACTGTTTTTT. V is TRBV15 and J is TRBJ1-4; 8 bases line up with TRBD1. CDR1 is LNHNV and CDR2 is YYDKDF in the germline V gene (reference sequence). The CDR3 loop spans 15 amino acids. The ends lost 3 bases at V and 4 bases at J; junction bases unmatched: 4.

In DNA, the CDR3 is TGCAGTTTTGGTCGCTACAATGAGCAGTTCTTC. Encoded protein: CSFGRYNEQFF. This sequence joins TRBV20-1 and TRBJ2-1; D unclear. CDR3 length: 11 amino acids. Germline CDR1 DFQATT, CDR2 SNEGSKA (reference sequence). V was trimmed by 8 bases and J by 3 bases, leaving 8 bases between them.

V and J are TRBV5-4 and TRBJ1-2; TRBD1 agrees at 7 bases. This CDR3 region has 16 residues. The germline gives CDR1 SGHNT, CDR2 YYREEE (reference sequence). V gave up 0 bases and J gave up 8 bases; unmatched junction bases: 13. CDR3 protein: CASSLDSAGGIQGYTF. The CDR3 DNA is TGTGCCAGCAGCTTGGATTCGGCAGGGGGTATACAAGGCTACACCTTC.

The gene calls are TRBV5-4 and TRBJ1-4; no firm D call. CDR1 and CDR2 (germline): SGHNT, YYREEE (reference sequence). Trimming cost V 2 bases and J 5 bases, with 13 bases left between them. The CDR3 contains 15 residues. The CDR3 region is CASSLQPGRNEKLFF. The CDR3 DNA reads as TGTGCCAGCAGCTTACAACCGGGCCGGAATGAAAAACTGTTTTTT.

The rearrangement uses TRBV11-2 and TRBJ2-7; D remains unclear. Trimming took 4 bases from V and 6 from J, leaving 25 bases between them. Looked up from germline, CDR1 is SGHAT and CDR2 is FQNNGV. The CDR3 runs to 17 residues. This CDR3 is CASSSHVRRASPAEQYF. For the CDR3, the DNA is TGTGCCAGCAGCTCCCATGTCCGACGGGCTTCCCCCGCCGAGCAGTACTTC.

The chain links TRBV7-3 to TRBJ2-1, with D unresolved. The CDR3 spans 12 residues. Trimming took off 0 bases at V and 6 bases at J, with 3 bases between the two ends. Germline values: CDR1 SGHTA, CDR2 FQGTGA. The DNA of the CDR3 is TGTGCCAGCAGCTTAACGGGCAATGAGCAGTTCTTC. Its translation: CASSLTGNEQFF.

The gene calls are TRBV30 and TRBJ1-1; no reliable D call. The germline gives CDR1 GTSNPN, CDR2 SVGIG (reference sequence). Trimming removed 4 bases from V and 0 bases from J, with 9 bases in between. The length of the CDR3 is 13 residues. The CDR3 reads CAWNRDMNTEAFF. CDR3 sequence (DNA): TGTGCCTGGAACCGGGATATGAACACTGAAGCTTTCTTT.

The chain's CDR3 is CASSQDPLAGGRSDTQYF. The CDR3 nucleotides are TGTGCCAGCAGCCAAGACCCCCTAGCGGGGGGGCGATCAGATACGCAGTATTTT. The chain employs TRBV14 and TRBJ2-3, with 12 positions matching TRBD2. CDR1 is SGHDN and CDR2 is FVKESK in the germline V gene. The CDR3 consists of 18 residues. Unmatched junction bases numbered 8, after V lost 0 bases and J lost 4 bases.

The chain carries TRBV18 and TRBJ1-2, with 7 positions matching TRBD1. The CDR3 is 18 amino acids. The germline CDR1 and CDR2 sequences are KGHSH and LQKENI. V dropped 4 bases and J dropped 4; count of bases not matched to a gene: 18. The CDR3 here is CASSRLPAGQAGGYGYTF. The CDR3 nucleotides read TGTGCCAGCTCACGCCTCCCCGCTGGACAGGCAGGTGGCTATGGCTACACCTTC.